This T cell receptor (beta chain) came from a study of T cells in Graves' hyperthyroidism and ophthalmopathy. TCR beta CDR3 regions were amplified from RNA transcripts. Researchers ran a first-round RT-PCR on the TCR CDR3 using the HTBI primer set. TCRdb independently ran MiXCR on the multiplex PCR reads; one entry per CDR3 protein. The table shows fewer than 450,000 distinct CDR3 sequences, with roughly a sixth occurring only once. Germline CDR1 reads SQVTM; CDR2 reads ANQGSEA. This CDR3 is 12 amino acids long. V lost 8 bases, J lost 3 bases, and 5 bases stayed unmatched. This TCR was recovered from a woman in her 30s with Graves' hyperthyroidism that later progressed to Graves' ophthalmopathy. J is TRBJ2-7 and V is TRBV29-1, with TRBD2 matching 9 bases. The source material was blood. CDR3 in amino acids: CSISGGFYEQYF. The CDR3 region has the DNA TGCAGCATTAGCGGGGGTTTCTACGAGCAGTACTTC.